Given below is one TCR beta chain in context. This specimen comes from a study of blood T cell repertoires in COVID-19. Study context: Sites across the United States, Italy and Spain contributed samples from acute and convalescent COVID-19. From T cells, B-cell-depleted T cells, or PBMCs came the material, which was cDNA or gDNA.

In the original workflow: Researchers report that nucleated cell counts were estimated from reference gene primer amplification. This table comes from immunoSEQ multiplex PCR, and its TCRdb copy is limited to in-frame clones, with some not included. The V and J calls and clone size are taken from that table; D and trimming were inferred from the DNA. The table records some 170,000 clones, approximately 87% of them present only once. With V trimmed by 0 bases and J by 7 bases, 3 bases remained unmatched. Looked up from germline, CDR1 is SGHKS and CDR2 is YYEKEE (reference sequence). CDR3 length: 14 amino acids. A Seattle source enrolled patients during active infection and followed them longitudinally.

The sequencing input was peripheral blood. This chain links TRBV5-5 with TRBJ1-2; 10 nucleotides agree with TRBD1. This TCR was recovered from a woman in her 70s with COVID-19, enrolled during active disease. CDR3 protein: CASSLVGTGVGYTF. The CDR3 coding sequence is TGTGCCAGCAGCTTGGTTGGGACAGGGGTTGGCTACACCTTC.